This T cell receptor beta chain was captured by sequencing in a study of T cell repertoires in aging, cancer and after chemotherapy. Study at large: Donor ages fell into six groups from 30 or younger up to 70 or older. About 8.8 million TCR reads were in the whole dataset. Healthy donor repertoires were recorded over several months to years and showed clear clonal overlap.

This CDR3 contains 16 residues. V shed 6 bases and J 7 bases; nucleotides not matched to a gene: 7. Germline-derived CDR1 and CDR2 are ENHRY and SYGVKD. Peripheral blood genomic DNA, not sorted cells or RNA, was the template. On this clonotype: Its target is unknown.

Overall study findings and caveats: Age-matched healthy donors had significantly more diverse, less clonal blood TCR repertoires than untreated cancer patients.

A mixed TRB-A/B primer pool amplified rearranged TRB by multiplex touch-down PCR. A single record per CDR3 protein comes from TCRdb applying MiXCR to the multiplex PCR reads. The top ten hold 7.5% of the sample, which has some 4,900 distinct CDR3 sequences, roughly 26% seen once. The sequence derives from a human donor in good health. V is TRBV10-3 and J is TRBJ1-6; 12 nucleotides align to TRBD1. Sequenced input: blood. CDR3 residues: CAIRGDRGRTNSPLHF. The CDR3 DNA is TGTGCCATCAGGGGGGACAGGGGGCGAACGAATTCACCCCTCCACTTT.